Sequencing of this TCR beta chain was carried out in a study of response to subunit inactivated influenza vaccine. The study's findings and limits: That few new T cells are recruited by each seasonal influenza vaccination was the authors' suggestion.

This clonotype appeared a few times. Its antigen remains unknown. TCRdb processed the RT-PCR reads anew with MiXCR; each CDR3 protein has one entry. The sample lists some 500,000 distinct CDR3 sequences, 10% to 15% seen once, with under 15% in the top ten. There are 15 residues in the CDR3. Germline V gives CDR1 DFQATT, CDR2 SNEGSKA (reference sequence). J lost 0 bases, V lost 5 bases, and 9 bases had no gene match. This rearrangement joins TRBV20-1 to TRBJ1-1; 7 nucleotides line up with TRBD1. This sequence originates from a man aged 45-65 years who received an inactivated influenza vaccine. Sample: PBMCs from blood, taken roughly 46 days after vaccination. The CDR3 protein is CSAPRTGTVNTEAFF. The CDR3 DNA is TGCAGTGCTCCTCGGACAGGAACAGTGAACACTGAAGCTTTCTTT.